This is a list of T cell receptor beta chains from one sample in a study of T cells in tumors after PD-1 blockade. The method was immunoSEQ multiplex PCR; TCRdb's version includes in-frame clones alone and lacks a portion of them. The sample carries a few thousand clones, 63% recorded once. The sequencing used tumor tissue, collected after anti-PD-1 treatment. Receptor source: a human donor with basal cell carcinoma. The CDR3 runs from the conserved cysteine through the conserved F or W. The order of the fields is V gene, D gene, J gene, CDR3 protein. A D gene is named only where the DNA matches it firmly.

TRBV5-1	.	TRBJ2-3	CASRQALGDLGQYF
TRBV6-2/TRBV6-3	TRBD2	TRBJ2-1	CASSYSTSGIYEQFF
TRBV6-5	TRBD1	TRBJ1-2	CASSYLGQFYGYTF
TRBV2	.	TRBJ1-2	CASSEFPIGGFFVTPYGYTF
TRBV5-4	.	TRBJ2-3	CASRPAGTHPTDTQYF
TRBV4-3	.	TRBJ2-1	CASSQDPQGSSYNEQFF
TRBV5-5	.	TRBJ2-7	CASSSGDGRVYEQYF
TRBV28	TRBD1	TRBJ1-6	CASNGQGGYNSPLHF
TRBV5-1	.	TRBJ1-4	CASSTAGTMNEKLFF
TRBV6-5	.	TRBJ2-5	CASSYDRAEFGETQYF
TRBV9	.	TRBJ2-2	CASGTEQTGELFF
TRBV14	TRBD2	TRBJ2-7	CASSQQAGGPGNEQYF
TRBV28	.	TRBJ1-3	CASRPPGLEHTIYF
TRBV5-6	.	TRBJ2-2	CASSLKGAGNTGELFF
TRBV14	.	TRBJ2-5	CASSQDVSGGGTQYF
TRBV30	TRBD1	TRBJ1-4	CAWSPGTGNGKLFF
TRBV2	.	TRBJ2-7	CAARGGNYEQYF
TRBV5-5	TRBD1	TRBJ2-7	CASSPTGTGLREQYF
TRBV30	.	TRBJ1-2	CAWSPGPGIGYTF
TRBV5-4	TRBD1	TRBJ1-2	CASSSSGGVYYGYTF
TRBV4-2	TRBD1	TRBJ1-2	CASSQQTGEGYTF
TRBV19	.	TRBJ2-1	CASSGLNNEQFF
TRBV7-3	.	TRBJ2-3	CASSSKPTDTQYF
TRBV11-1	.	TRBJ2-1	CASSPRSGPSYNEQFF
TRBV18	.	TRBJ2-1	CASSRAAVPYNEQFF
TRBV6-1	TRBD2	TRBJ2-5	CASSELAGGPETQYF
TRBV5-1	.	TRBJ2-3	CASSWLDTQYF
TRBV27	TRBD1	TRBJ1-4	CASSQSQGADEKLFF
TRBV3-1/TRBV3-2	TRBD2	TRBJ2-5	CASSQELPGTSGSFETQYF
TRBV27	TRBD1	TRBJ2-7	CASSPRTGGFSYEQYF
TRBV5-5	.	TRBJ1-2	CASTLGQLDYGYTF
TRBV7-9	TRBD1	TRBJ1-2	CASSPLTGNYWGYTF